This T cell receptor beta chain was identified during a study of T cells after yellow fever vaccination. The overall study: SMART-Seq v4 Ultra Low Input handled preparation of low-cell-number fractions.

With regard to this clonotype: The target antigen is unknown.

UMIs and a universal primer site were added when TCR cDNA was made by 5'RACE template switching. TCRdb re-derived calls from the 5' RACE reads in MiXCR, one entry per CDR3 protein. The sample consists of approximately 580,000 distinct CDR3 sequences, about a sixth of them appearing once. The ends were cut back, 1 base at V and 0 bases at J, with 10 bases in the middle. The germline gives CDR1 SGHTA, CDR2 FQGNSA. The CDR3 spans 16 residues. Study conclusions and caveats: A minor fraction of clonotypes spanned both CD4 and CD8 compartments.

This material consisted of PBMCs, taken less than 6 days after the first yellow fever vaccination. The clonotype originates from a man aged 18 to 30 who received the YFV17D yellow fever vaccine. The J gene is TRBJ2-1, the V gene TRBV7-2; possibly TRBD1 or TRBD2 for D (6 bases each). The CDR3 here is CASSLVGGDSYNEQFF. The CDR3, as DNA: TGTGCCAGCAGCTTAGTGGGGGGCGACTCCTACAATGAGCAGTTCTTC.